This T cell receptor beta chain was profiled in a study of blood T cell repertoires in COVID-19. Whole-study context: From the United States, Italy and Spain came samples of acute and convalescent COVID-19. The cDNA or gDNA used as material had been derived from T cells, B-cell-depleted T cells, or PBMCs.

Per germline, CDR1 MNHNS and CDR2 SASEGT. J was trimmed by 3 bases and V by 3 bases; bases with no gene match: 0. The CDR3 sequence is 14 residues long. Source study methods: Nucleated cell counts were estimated from reference gene primer amplification. Measured with immunoSEQ multiplex PCR; TCRdb has only the in-frame clones, and not every one. That table is the source of V, J and clone size, and D and trimming were worked out from the DNA. The sample includes 150,000 to 200,000 clones, around four fifths of them seen just once. The TCR was taken from a woman aged 25 to 45 with acute or convalescent COVID-19. Sample: peripheral blood. The chain couples TRBV6-1 to TRBJ2-7, with TRBD2 identical over 12 bases. In DNA, the CDR3 is TGTGCCAGCAGTGAGACTAGCGGGGGCTACGAGCAGTACTTC. This codes for CASSETSGGYEQYF.